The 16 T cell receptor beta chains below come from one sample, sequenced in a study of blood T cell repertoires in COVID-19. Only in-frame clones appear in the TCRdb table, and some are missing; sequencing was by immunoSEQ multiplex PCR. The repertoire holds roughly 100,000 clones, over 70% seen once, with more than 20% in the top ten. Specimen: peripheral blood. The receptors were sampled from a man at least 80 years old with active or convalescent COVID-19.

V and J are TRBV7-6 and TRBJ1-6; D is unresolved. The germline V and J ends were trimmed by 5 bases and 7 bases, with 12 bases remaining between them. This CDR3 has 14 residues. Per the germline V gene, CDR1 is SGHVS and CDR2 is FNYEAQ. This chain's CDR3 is CASSQAGSNSPLHF. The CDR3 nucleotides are TGTGCCAGCAGCCAGGCGGGGTCCAATTCACCCCTCCACTTT.

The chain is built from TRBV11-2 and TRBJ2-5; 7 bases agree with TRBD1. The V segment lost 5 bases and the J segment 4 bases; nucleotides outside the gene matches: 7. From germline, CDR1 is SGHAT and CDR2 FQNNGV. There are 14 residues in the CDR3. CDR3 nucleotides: TGTGCCAGCAGCCCGAGGACAGGAGGAGAGACCCAGTACTTC. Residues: CASSPRTGGETQYF.

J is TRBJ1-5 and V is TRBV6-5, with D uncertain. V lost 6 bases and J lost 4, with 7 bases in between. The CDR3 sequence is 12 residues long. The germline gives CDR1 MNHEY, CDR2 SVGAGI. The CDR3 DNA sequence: TGTGCCAGCAGGGGAGGAAATCAGCCCCAGCATTTT. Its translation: CASRGGNQPQHF.

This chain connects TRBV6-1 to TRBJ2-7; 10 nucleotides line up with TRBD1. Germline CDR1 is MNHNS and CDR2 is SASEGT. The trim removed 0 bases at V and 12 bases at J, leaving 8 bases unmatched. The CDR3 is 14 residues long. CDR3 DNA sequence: TGTGCCAGCAGTGAAGCATGGGGACAGGGGTGGCGGTACTTC. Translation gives CASSEAWGQGWRYF.

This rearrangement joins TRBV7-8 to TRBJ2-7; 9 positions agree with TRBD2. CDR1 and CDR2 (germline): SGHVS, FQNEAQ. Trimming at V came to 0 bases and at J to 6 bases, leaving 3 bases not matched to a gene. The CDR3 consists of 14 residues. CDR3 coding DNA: TGTGCCAGCAGCTTAGCGGCTAGCGGGGCCGAGCAGTACTTC. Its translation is CASSLAASGAEQYF.

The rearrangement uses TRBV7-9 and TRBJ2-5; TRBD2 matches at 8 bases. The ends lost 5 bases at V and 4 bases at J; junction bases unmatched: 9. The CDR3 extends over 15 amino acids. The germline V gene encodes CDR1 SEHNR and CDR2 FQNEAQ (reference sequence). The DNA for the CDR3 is TGTGCCAGCAGCCACCCGGGACTAGGTTTAGAGACCCAGTACTTC. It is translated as CASSHPGLGLETQYF.

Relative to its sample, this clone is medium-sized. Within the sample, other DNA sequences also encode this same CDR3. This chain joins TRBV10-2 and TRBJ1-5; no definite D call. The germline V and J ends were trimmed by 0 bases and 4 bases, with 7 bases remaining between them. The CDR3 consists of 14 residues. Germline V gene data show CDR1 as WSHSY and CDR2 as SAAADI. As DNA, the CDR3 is TGCGCCAGCAGTGAGTCCGGGGTAAATCAGCCCCAGCATTTT. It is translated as CASSESGVNQPQHF.

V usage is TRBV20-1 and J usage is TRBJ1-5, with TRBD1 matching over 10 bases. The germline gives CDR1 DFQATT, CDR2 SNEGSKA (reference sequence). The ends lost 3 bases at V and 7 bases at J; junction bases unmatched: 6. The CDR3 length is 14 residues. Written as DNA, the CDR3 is TGCAGTGCTAGTCCGGGACAGGGGCCCCAGCCCCAGCATTTT. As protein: CSASPGQGPQPQHF.

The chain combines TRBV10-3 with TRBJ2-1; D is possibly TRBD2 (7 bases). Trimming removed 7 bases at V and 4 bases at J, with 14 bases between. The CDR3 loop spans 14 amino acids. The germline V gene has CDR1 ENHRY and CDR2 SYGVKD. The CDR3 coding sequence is TGTGCCATCACCGAGGGGGGGACATACAATGAGCAGTTCTTC. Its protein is CAITEGGTYNEQFF.

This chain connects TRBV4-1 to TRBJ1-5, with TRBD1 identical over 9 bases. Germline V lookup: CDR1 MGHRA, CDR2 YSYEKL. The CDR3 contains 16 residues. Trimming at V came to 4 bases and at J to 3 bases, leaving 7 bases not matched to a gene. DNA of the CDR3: TGCGCCAGCAGCCCCTGGGGACAGGGAGACAATCAGCCCCAGCATTTT. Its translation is CASSPWGQGDNQPQHF.

The DNA for the CDR3 is TGTGCCAGCAGTTCCGGGGGGGCACAGGGCCCCTATGGCTACACCTTC. Residues: CASSSGGAQGPYGYTF. The chain recombines TRBV6-6 with TRBJ1-2; a possible D gene is TRBD1 (6 bases). Between the trimmed V and J ends, which lost 4 bases and 4 bases, there was a span of 19 bases. The CDR3 totals 16 residues. Germline-derived CDR1 and CDR2 are MNHNY and SVGAGI (reference sequence).

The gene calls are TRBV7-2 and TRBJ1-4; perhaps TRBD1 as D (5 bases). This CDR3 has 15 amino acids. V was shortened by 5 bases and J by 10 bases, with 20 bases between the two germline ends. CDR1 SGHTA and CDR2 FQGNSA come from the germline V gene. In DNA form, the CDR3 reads TGTGCCAGCAGCCCCAGTGGGGGGGGTATCGGAAAACTGTTTTTT. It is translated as CASSPSGGGIGKLFF.

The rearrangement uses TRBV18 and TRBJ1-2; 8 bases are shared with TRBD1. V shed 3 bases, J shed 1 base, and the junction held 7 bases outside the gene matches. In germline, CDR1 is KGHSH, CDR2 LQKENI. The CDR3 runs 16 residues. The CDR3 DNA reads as TGTGCCAGCTCACCGGGACAGGTTAGGGATAACTATGGCTACACCTTC. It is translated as CASSPGQVRDNYGYTF.

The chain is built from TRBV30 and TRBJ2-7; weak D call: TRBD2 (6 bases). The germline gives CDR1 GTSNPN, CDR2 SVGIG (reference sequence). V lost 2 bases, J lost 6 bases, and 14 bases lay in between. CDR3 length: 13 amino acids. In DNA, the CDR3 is TGTGCCTGGAGTCCTACCTTGGGAGGCGAGCAGTACTTC. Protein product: CAWSPTLGGEQYF.

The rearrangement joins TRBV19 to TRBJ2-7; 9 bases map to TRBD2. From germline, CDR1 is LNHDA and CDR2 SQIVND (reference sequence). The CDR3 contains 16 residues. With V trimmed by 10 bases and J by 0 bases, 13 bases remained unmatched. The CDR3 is CATSHASGGLSYEQYF. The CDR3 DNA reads TGTGCCACCTCTCATGCCAGCGGGGGGCTCTCCTACGAGCAGTACTTC.

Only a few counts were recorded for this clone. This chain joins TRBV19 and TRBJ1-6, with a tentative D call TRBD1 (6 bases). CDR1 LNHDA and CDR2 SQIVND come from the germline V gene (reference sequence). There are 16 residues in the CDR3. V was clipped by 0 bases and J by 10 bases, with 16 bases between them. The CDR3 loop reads CASSIDDTGNQSPLHF. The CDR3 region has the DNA TGTGCCAGTAGTATAGACGATACAGGGAATCAATCACCCCTCCACTTT.